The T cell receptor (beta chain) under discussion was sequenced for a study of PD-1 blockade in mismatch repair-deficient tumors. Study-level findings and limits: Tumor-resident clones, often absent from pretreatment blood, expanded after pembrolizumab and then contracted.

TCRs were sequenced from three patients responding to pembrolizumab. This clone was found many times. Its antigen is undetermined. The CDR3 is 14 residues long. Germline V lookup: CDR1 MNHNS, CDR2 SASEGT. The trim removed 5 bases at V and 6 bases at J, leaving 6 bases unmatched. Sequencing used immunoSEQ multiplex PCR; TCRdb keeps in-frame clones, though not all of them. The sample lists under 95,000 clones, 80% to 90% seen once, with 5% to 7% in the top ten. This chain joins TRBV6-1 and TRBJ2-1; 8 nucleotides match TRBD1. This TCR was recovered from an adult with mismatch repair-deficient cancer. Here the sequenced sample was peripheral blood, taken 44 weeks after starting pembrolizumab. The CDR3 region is CASSKDRASNEQFF. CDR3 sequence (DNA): TGTGCCAGCAGTAAGGACAGGGCCTCCAATGAGCAGTTCTTC.